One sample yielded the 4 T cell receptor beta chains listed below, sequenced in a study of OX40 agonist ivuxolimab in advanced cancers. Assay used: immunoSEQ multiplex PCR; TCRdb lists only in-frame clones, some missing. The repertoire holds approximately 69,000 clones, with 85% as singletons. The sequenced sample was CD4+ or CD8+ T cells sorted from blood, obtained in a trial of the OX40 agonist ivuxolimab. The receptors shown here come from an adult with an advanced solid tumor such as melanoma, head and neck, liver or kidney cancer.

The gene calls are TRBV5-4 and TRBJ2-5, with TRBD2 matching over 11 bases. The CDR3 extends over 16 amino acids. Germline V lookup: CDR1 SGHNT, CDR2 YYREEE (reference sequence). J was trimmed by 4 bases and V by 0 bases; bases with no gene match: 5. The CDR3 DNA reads TGTGCCAGCAGCTTGGGTAGCGGGGGGGCGGGAGAGACCCAGTACTTC. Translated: CASSLGSGGAGETQYF.

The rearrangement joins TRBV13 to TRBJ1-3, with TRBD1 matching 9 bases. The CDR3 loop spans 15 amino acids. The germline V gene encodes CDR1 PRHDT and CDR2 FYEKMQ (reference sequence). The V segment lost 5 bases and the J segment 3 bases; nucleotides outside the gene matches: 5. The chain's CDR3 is CASSPGQGSGNTIYF. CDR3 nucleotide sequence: TGTGCCAGCAGCCCGGGACAGGGTAGTGGAAACACCATATATTTT.

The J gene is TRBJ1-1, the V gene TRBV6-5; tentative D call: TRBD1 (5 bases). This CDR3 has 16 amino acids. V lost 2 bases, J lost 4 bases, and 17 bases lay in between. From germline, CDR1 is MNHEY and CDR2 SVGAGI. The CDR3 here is CASSYRPPGRGTEAFF. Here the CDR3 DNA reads TGTGCCAGCAGTTACAGGCCACCGGGACGGGGCACTGAAGCTTTCTTT.

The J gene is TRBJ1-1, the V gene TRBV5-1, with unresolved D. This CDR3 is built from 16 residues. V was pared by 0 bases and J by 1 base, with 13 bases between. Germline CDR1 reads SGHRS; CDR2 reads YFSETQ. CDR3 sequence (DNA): TGCGCCAGCAGCTTGGACGCAGTATCCCCGAACACTGAAGCTTTCTTT. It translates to CASSLDAVSPNTEAFF.